The 21 T cell receptor beta chains in this list originate from one sample, sequenced in a study of T-cell reconstitution after alpha-beta-depleted transplantation in children. Unique molecular identifiers were used to barcode this TCRbeta library. Each CDR3 protein is one row after TCRdb ran MiXCR on the PCR reads. The table shows around 93,000 distinct CDR3 sequences, with roughly 8% occurring only once. This specimen consisted of PBMCs from the stem cell graft donor, obtained from the stem cell graft. These receptors originate from a human donor who donated a stem cell graft to a child with congenital amegakaryocytic thrombocytopenia.

This chain uses TRBV29-1 with TRBJ2-7; tentative D call: TRBD2 (6 bases). Germline-derived CDR1 and CDR2 are SQVTM and ANQGSEA. This CDR3 spans 14 amino acids. The V end lost 4 bases, the J end lost 5 bases, and 18 bases lay between the germline ends. The CDR3 DNA is TGCAGCGTTGGGGGCAGTGCGGGGTCAGACGAGCAGTACTTC. Protein sequence: CSVGGSAGSDEQYF.

This clonotype appeared many times. This sequence joins TRBV20-1 and TRBJ2-5, with 7 bases matching TRBD2. This CDR3 has 14 amino acids. The germline CDR1 and CDR2 sequences are DFQATT and SNEGSKA (reference sequence). Trimming took 3 bases from V and 2 from J; bases not matched to a gene: 6. CDR3 protein: CSASDLAAQETQYF. CDR3 DNA: TGCAGTGCTAGCGACCTAGCGGCTCAAGAGACCCAGTACTTC.

In this sample, this clonotype turned up many times. DNA of the CDR3: TGTGCCAGCAGCAGAGGGGATTCACCCCTCCACTTT. Protein sequence: CASSRGDSPLHF. The chain joins TRBV12-3 or TRBV12-4 to TRBJ1-6; a possible D gene is TRBD1 (5 bases). The length of the CDR3 is 12 residues. V shed 6 bases and J shed 8 bases, with 8 bases lying between them.

This clonotype was picked up many times. J is TRBJ2-1 and V is TRBV29-1; the match to TRBD2 covers 11 bases. Trimming removed 8 bases from V and 8 bases from J; junction bases left unmatched: 5. This CDR3 has 12 amino acids. Germline loops: CDR1 SQVTM, CDR2 ANQGSEA. The CDR3 loop is CSTGTSGHEQFF. The CDR3 nucleotides are TGCAGCACGGGGACTAGCGGCCATGAGCAGTTCTTC.

Many counts were recorded for this clonotype. This chain connects TRBV7-2 to TRBJ1-2; 11 nucleotides match TRBD1. CDR1 SGHTA and CDR2 FQGNSA come from the germline V gene. V dropped 2 bases and J dropped 4; count of bases not matched to a gene: 3. The CDR3 consists of 15 residues. Here the CDR3 DNA reads TGTGCCAGCAGCTTATCCGGACAGGGGGCCTATGGCTACACCTTC. It is translated as CASSLSGQGAYGYTF. Full variable domain (outside the CDR3, taken from reference TRBV7-2 and TRBJ1-2): GAGVSQSPSNKVTEKGKDVELRCDPISGHTALYWYRQSLGQGLEFLIYFQGNSAPDKSGLPSDRFSAERTGGSVSTLTIQRTQQEDSAVYLCASSLSGQGAYGYTFGSGTRLTVV.

This clonotype was observed at least ten times. The CDR3, as DNA: TGCAGTGCTAGGAGGGGACAGAGGGAGCAGTACTTC. It specifies CSARRGQREQYF. This chain joins TRBV20-1 and TRBJ2-7; the match to TRBD1 covers 7 bases. The CDR3 totals 12 residues. Trimming took 3 bases from V and 7 from J; bases not matched to a gene: 6. Germline-derived CDR1 and CDR2 are DFQATT and SNEGSKA (reference sequence).

This clonotype was seen at least ten times. The V gene is TRBV3-1, the J gene TRBJ1-1; the D gene is possibly TRBD1 (6 bases). The germline V gene has CDR1 LGHDT and CDR2 YNNKEL (reference sequence). Trimming left V 4 bases short and J 2 bases short, with 17 bases between. The CDR3 length is 16 residues. Here the CDR3 DNA reads TGTGCCAGCAGCCGAGGAGGGGGATTGATTAACACTGAAGCTTTCTTT. Encoded protein: CASSRGGGLINTEAFF.

This clonotype showed up many times. The rearrangement uses TRBV5-1 and TRBJ2-1, with D possibly TRBD2 on 5 matching bases. Trimming shortened V by 2 bases and J by 6 bases, and 12 bases separated the two germline ends. Germline CDR1 reads SGHRS; CDR2 reads YFSETQ. This CDR3 comprises 14 residues. This chain's CDR3 is CASSFTGVINEQFF. The CDR3 nucleotides are TGCGCCAGCAGCTTTACCGGGGTAATCAATGAGCAGTTCTTC.

With regard to this clonotype: Given a much more abundant clone one base away, this may be a read error. The rearrangement joins TRBV5-1 to TRBJ2-3, with 14 nucleotides matching TRBD2. The CDR3 totals 18 residues. CDR1 is SGHRS, CDR2 YFSETQ, per germline. The junction had 9 bases not matched to a gene; V was cut back by 6 bases and J by 0 bases. The CDR3 region is CASTSTGTSGGSTDTQYF. The CDR3 nucleotides read TGCGCCAGCACCTCTACCGGGACTAGCGGGGGAAGCACAGATACGCAGTATTTT.

V gene TRBV7-6 combines with J gene TRBJ2-2, with 8 positions matching TRBD1. Per germline, CDR1 SGHVS and CDR2 FNYEAQ. The CDR3 covers 18 residues. Trimming took 1 base from V and 7 from J; bases not matched to a gene: 14. CDR3 DNA: TGTGCCAGCAGCTTAGTAGCCACCGGGACAGGCGTGATCGGGGAGCTGTTTTTT. Encoded protein: CASSLVATGTGVIGELFF. Full variable domain (outside the CDR3, taken from reference TRBV7-6 and TRBJ2-2): GAGVSQSPRYKVTKRGQDVALRCDPISGHVSLYWYRQALGQGPEFLTYFNYEAQQDKSGLPNDRFSAERPEGSISTLTIQRTEQRDSAMYRCASSLVATGTGVIGELFFGEGSRLTVL.

There are many counts of this clonotype. V gene TRBV20-1 combines with J gene TRBJ1-1, with TRBD1 matching 7 bases. CDR3 size: 13 residues. V was pared by 0 bases and J by 3 bases, with 1 base of the junction left unmatched. Germline values: CDR1 DFQATT, CDR2 SNEGSKA (reference sequence). CDR3 protein: CSARDTGDTEAFF. The CDR3, as DNA: TGCAGTGCTAGAGATACAGGGGACACTGAAGCTTTCTTT.

This clonotype was seen at least ten times. The rearrangement uses TRBV20-1 and TRBJ2-2, with D tentatively TRBD1 or TRBD2 (5 bases each). With 1 base removed from V and 4 bases from J, the gap between germline ends came to 10 bases. The CDR3 contains 14 residues. CDR1 and CDR2 (germline): DFQATT, SNEGSKA (reference sequence). The CDR3 loop is CSARVGPGTGELFF. CDR3 DNA: TGCAGTGCTAGAGTGGGACCGGGCACCGGGGAGCTGTTTTTT.

This clonotype was observed many times. The chain links TRBV12-3 or TRBV12-4 to TRBJ2-5; TRBD2 might be the D (6 bases). CDR3 length: 12 amino acids. V was cut by 3 bases and J by 5 bases, with 7 bases left in between. CDR3 region: CASSLEGETQYF. DNA for the CDR3: TGTGCCAGCAGTTTGGAGGGGGAGACCCAGTACTTC.

The table lists this clonotype with many counts. The chain uses TRBV12-3 or TRBV12-4 and TRBJ2-3; no reliable D call. The CDR3 length is 12 residues. V was cut by 2 bases and J by 5 bases, with 5 bases left in between. The CDR3 DNA follows: TGTGCCAGCAGTTTATTAGGAGATACGCAGTATTTT. Protein product: CASSLLGDTQYF.

The table lists this clonotype with a few counts. The chain is built from TRBV30 and TRBJ1-2; tentatively, D is TRBD1 (5 bases). Germline lookup yields CDR1 GTSNPN and CDR2 SVGIG (reference sequence). The ends were cut back, 3 bases at V and 4 bases at J, with 9 bases in the middle. CDR3 length: 12 amino acids. The CDR3 DNA sequence: TGTGCCTGGAGACAGGCGGGCTATGGCTACACCTTC. It translates to CAWRQAGYGYTF.

In regard to this clonotype: A much larger clone lies a single base off, so this may be a read error. V and J are TRBV7-9 and TRBJ2-1; D unresolved. Germline CDR1 is SEHNR and CDR2 is FQNEAQ (reference sequence). Trimming pared 6 bases from V and 5 bases from J, leaving 20 bases between. The CDR3 covers 16 residues. Here the CDR3 reads CASSQSRDLPNNEQFF. The CDR3 DNA reads as TGTGCCAGCAGTCAAAGTAGAGACCTGCCGAACAATGAGCAGTTCTTC.

The chain combines TRBV5-1 with TRBJ2-3; 14 bases align to TRBD2. CDR3 length: 19 amino acids. J was trimmed by 0 bases and V by 1 base; bases with no gene match: 7. Germline values: CDR1 SGHRS, CDR2 YFSETQ. The chain's CDR3 is CASSLWGTSGGQSTDTQYF. In DNA form, the CDR3 reads TGCGCCAGCAGCTTGTGGGGGACTAGCGGGGGCCAGAGCACAGATACGCAGTATTTT.

In regard to this clonotype: A read error may be the cause here, since a much bigger clone is one base away. The CDR3 end shows no conserved phenylalanine or tryptophan, and so a read error is likely. J is TRBJ2-5 and V is TRBV7-2; TRBD1 matches 7 bases. The V gene's germline CDR1 is SGHTA and CDR2 FQGNSA. The J segment lost 1 base and the V segment lost 5 bases, leaving 4 bases of the junction unmatched. The CDR3 contains 14 residues. The DNA for the CDR3 is TGTGCCAGCAGCCAAGGGACAGCCCAAGAGACCCAGTACTTG. Translating gives CASSQGTAQETQYL.

This clonotype was counted at least ten times. The chain joins TRBV4-2 to TRBJ2-7, with a weak D call TRBD1 (6 bases). The CDR3 extends over 13 amino acids. The germline gives CDR1 LGHNA, CDR2 YNFKEQ. V lost 0 bases to trimming and J lost 3 bases, with 6 bases between them. CDR3: CASSQDRGYEQYF. The CDR3 bases are TGTGCCAGCAGCCAAGACAGGGGCTACGAGCAGTACTTC.

Ten or more counts support this clonotype. This chain uses TRBV29-1 with TRBJ2-5; the D call may be TRBD1 or TRBD2 (6 bases each). In germline, CDR1 is SQVTM, CDR2 ANQGSEA. This CDR3 is 14 amino acids long. Trimming removed 2 bases at V and 9 bases at J, with 19 bases between. Written as DNA, the CDR3 is TGCAGCGTTGAAATAACGGGGGCTCAGATCGCCCAGTACTTC. Protein product: CSVEITGAQIAQYF.

This clonotype was counted ten times or more. One junction end does not reproduce the germline sequence, and a read error may be involved. This chain joins TRBV5-1 and TRBJ2-3; unclear D gene. The CDR3 extends over 15 amino acids. Germline V gene lookup returns CDR1 SGHRS and CDR2 YFSETQ. The CDR3 DNA follows: TGCGCCAGCAACTTGGGTGAATTTGGCACAGATACGCAGTATTTT. Translating gives CASNLGEFGTDTQYF.